This T cell receptor beta chain stems from a study of shared clonotypes between healthy human individuals. Study in general: Donors were a couple of women and a few men aged 18 to 49.

Sequencing was at deep level. Libraries were prepared by immunoSEQ multiplex PCR; TCRdb keeps only in-frame clonotypes and omits some of them. The table has 450,000 to 500,000 clones, approximately 81% seen once. Germline lookup yields CDR1 SGHTA and CDR2 FQGNSA. This CDR3 has 15 residues. The V gene end was trimmed by 3 bases and the J gene end by 5 bases; junction bases not matched to a gene: 8. None of the donors, who were healthy HIV-negative adults, had recently had acute infections or vaccinations. Donors comprised only Caucasian adults living in Nashville, Tennessee. Sequenced: PBMCs. The source is a woman between 35 and 50 years old in good health. Some clones in this sample may be carry-over from other donors' samples. V gene TRBV7-2 combines with J gene TRBJ2-7, with 9 positions matching TRBD2. The CDR3 DNA reads TGTGCCAGCAGCTTTCGTGGCCTAGCGGGAAACGAGCAGTACTTC. Residues: CASSFRGLAGNEQYF.